The TCR beta chain under discussion was sequenced for a study of blood T cell repertoires in COVID-19. Original methodology: Estimated nucleated cell counts came from reference gene primer amplification. Generated by immunoSEQ multiplex PCR, the TCRdb table keeps only in-frame clones and is missing some. V and J calls and clone size are copied from that table; D and trimming were computed from the DNA. The table records about 200,000 clones, about 88% of them present only once. V lost 5 bases to trimming and J lost 5 bases; unmatched junction nucleotides: 9. Germline assignment: CDR1 SEHNR and CDR2 FQNEAQ (reference sequence). The CDR3 contains 18 residues. Individuals drawn from under 30 US areas were about 18 to 100 years old.

V is TRBV7-9 and J is TRBJ2-1, with 16 bases identical to TRBD2. Sequencing input: PBMCs or T cells enriched from blood (not recorded which). This sequence originates from a middle-aged woman with acute COVID-19. CDR3 residues: CASSPPGLAGGRHNEQFF. The CDR3 bases are TGTGCCAGCAGCCCGCCGGGACTAGCGGGGGGGCGTCACAATGAGCAGTTCTTC. Based on the CDR3 plus reference TRBV7-9 and TRBJ2-1, the full variable domain is DTGVSQNPRHKITKRGQNVTFRCDPISEHNRLYWYRQTLGQGPEFLTYFQNEAQLEKSRLLSDRFSAERPKGSFSTLEIQRTEQGDSAMYLCASSPPGLAGGRHNEQFFGPGTRLTVL.